The 12 T cell receptor beta chains given below trace back to one sample, sequenced in a study of cytomegalovirus exposure and HLA in healthy donors (dated by TCRdb to 2015 to 2018). Library creation used the immunoSEQ multiplex PCR assay. What TCRdb holds here is the immuneACCESS table cut down to in-frame rearrangements. Part of the clones is not present; checked against another copy, under half of the missing clones reflect an unresolved V gene, and the others are unexplained. The sample records approximately 49,000 clones, roughly 92% of which are singletons. The ten most abundant clones make up 1.4% of the sample. Input material: PBMCs. These TCRs come from a man in his late teens or twenties in good health and CMV-seronegative.

The genes are TRBV6-1 and TRBJ1-5; TRBD1 matches at 7 bases. The CDR3 extends over 12 amino acids. Germline CDR1 reads MNHNS; CDR2 reads SASEGT. The V gene end was trimmed by 8 bases and the J gene end by 5 bases; junction bases not matched to a gene: 3. As DNA, the CDR3 is TGTGCCAGCCGACAGGGAGATCAGCCCCAGCATTTT. It is translated as CASRQGDQPQHF.

This chain connects TRBV10-3 to TRBJ2-3; weak D call: TRBD2 (6 bases). The germline V and J ends were trimmed by 9 bases and 6 bases, with 16 bases remaining between them. The CDR3 is 13 amino acids. Germline CDR1 ENHRY, CDR2 SYGVKD. CDR3 in amino acids: CAITREPPDTQYF. The CDR3 nucleotides read TGTGCCATTACCCGGGAGCCCCCGGATACGCAGTATTTT.

This chain uses TRBV12-5 with TRBJ2-3, with 11 nucleotides matching TRBD2. The CDR3 spans 15 residues. CDR1 and CDR2 from the germline V gene are LGHNT and FRNRAP. DNA for the CDR3: TGTGCGTCACGCACTAGCGGGAGCGGCACAGATACGCAGTATTTT. Its protein is CASRTSGSGTDTQYF.

The gene calls are TRBV5-1 and TRBJ1-1; 9 bases are a match to TRBD1. After removal of 6 bases from V and 2 bases from J, the junction contained 11 bases not matched to a gene. Germline V gene data show CDR1 as SGHRS and CDR2 as YFSETQ. CDR3 length: 16 residues. The CDR3 DNA sequence: TGCGCCAGCAAAAGTGGGGGGACAGGGAGAAACACTGAAGCTTTCTTT. Its protein is CASKSGGTGRNTEAFF.

The chain is built from TRBV27 and TRBJ2-1; D is possibly TRBD2 (5 bases). Germline V gives CDR1 MNHEY, CDR2 SMNVEV (reference sequence). CDR3 length: 21 residues. V was clipped by 4 bases and J by 1 base, with 29 bases between them. In DNA form, the CDR3 reads TGTGCCAGCAGTTCGCGCGAGGGCTACCAATTTAACTTTGATTCCTACAATGAGCAGTTCTTC. Its translation is CASSSREGYQFNFDSYNEQFF.

The rearrangement joins TRBV5-4 to TRBJ2-1, with D maybe TRBD2 (5 bases). Trimming took off 2 bases at V and 9 bases at J, with 9 bases between the two ends. This CDR3 spans 12 amino acids. The germline V gene encodes CDR1 SGHNT and CDR2 YYREEE (reference sequence). The CDR3 sequence is CASSLNSAEQFF. DNA for the CDR3: TGTGCCAGCAGCTTAAATAGCGCTGAGCAGTTCTTC.

V is TRBV9 and J is TRBJ2-1, with 7 bases identical to TRBD2. Germline loops: CDR1 SGDLS, CDR2 YYNGEE. This CDR3 has 14 residues. V trimming: 7 bases; J trimming: 1 base; junction bases outside the gene matches: 5. CDR3 nucleotide sequence: TGTGCCAGCTCTTCGGGAGGTTCCTACAATGAGCAGTTCTTC. Encoded protein: CASSSGGSYNEQFF.

The J gene is TRBJ1-1, the V gene TRBV6-1; D remains unclear. This CDR3 is built from 16 residues. Germline V gene sequence: CDR1 MNHNS, CDR2 SASEGT. Between the trimmed V and J ends, which lost 1 base and 0 bases, there was a span of 12 bases. The CDR3 DNA sequence: TGTGCCAGCAGTGAAGGGTGGGAGGGTGTGAACACTGAAGCTTTCTTT. Translation: CASSEGWEGVNTEAFF.

J is TRBJ2-5 and V is TRBV2; 8 bases are shared with TRBD1. V shed 8 bases, J shed 3 bases, and the junction held 8 bases outside the gene matches. The CDR3 is 14 residues long. The germline V gene has CDR1 SNHLY and CDR2 FYNNEI. The chain's CDR3 is CASRRTGLEETQYF. The CDR3 DNA follows: TGTGCCAGCCGAAGGACAGGGTTGGAAGAGACCCAGTACTTC.

This clone was recorded once. The chain recombines TRBV29-1 with TRBJ2-1, with a weak D call TRBD2 (5 bases). From germline, CDR1 is SQVTM and CDR2 ANQGSEA. The V end was cut by 8 bases, the J end by 4 bases, with 15 bases between. The CDR3 contains 13 residues. The CDR3 loop is CSTRGGRYNEQFF. DNA for the CDR3: TGCAGCACCCGGGGTGGGCGGTACAATGAGCAGTTCTTC.

The chain couples TRBV27 to TRBJ2-7; D gene uncertain. The length of the CDR3 is 13 residues. The V end was cut by 2 bases, the J end by 7 bases, with 12 bases between. Germline V CDR1 and CDR2: MNHEY, SMNVEV (reference sequence). The DNA for the CDR3 is TGTGCCAGCAGTTTAACGCTAGTCGATGAGCAGTACTTC. Its translation: CASSLTLVDEQYF.

This clone has just one count. The chain has TRBV7-6 and TRBJ2-5; 9 nucleotides agree with TRBD2. Trimming cost V 4 bases and J 3 bases; bases outside gene matches: 3. Germline CDR1 and CDR2: SGHVS and FNYEAQ. The CDR3 runs 14 residues. The CDR3 bases are TGTGCCAGCAGCTCCTGGACTAGCGAAGAGACCCAGTACTTC. Protein sequence: CASSSWTSEETQYF.